Shown below are 10 T cell receptor beta chains from a single sample sequenced in a study of blood T cell repertoires in COVID-19. The method was immunoSEQ multiplex PCR; TCRdb's version includes in-frame clones alone and lacks a portion of them. The sample lists 430,000 or so clones; approximately 88% were seen once. Input material: PBMCs or T cells enriched from blood (not recorded which). Receptor source: a middle-aged woman who had recovered from COVID-19.

This chain connects TRBV27 to TRBJ1-2; 12 nucleotides match TRBD1. V shed 5 bases and J 1 base; nucleotides not matched to a gene: 8. This CDR3 spans 17 amino acids. Germline values: CDR1 MNHEY, CDR2 SMNVEV (reference sequence). The CDR3 region is CASSETGTGGNNYGYTF. The CDR3 bases are TGTGCCAGCAGTGAAACCGGGACAGGGGGCAATAACTATGGCTACACCTTC.

The J gene is TRBJ2-1, the V gene TRBV7-9; possibly TRBD2 for D (5 bases). There are 15 residues in the CDR3. The V and J ends lost 2 bases and 3 bases respectively, with 11 bases between them. Germline CDR1 SEHNR, CDR2 FQNEAQ (reference sequence). The CDR3 bases are TGTGCCAGCAGCTTAATGGCTAGCAGCTACAATGAGCAGTTCTTC. Its translation: CASSLMASSYNEQFF.

This clone was counted once. This rearrangement joins TRBV7-9 to TRBJ1-1; weak D call: TRBD1 (6 bases). The V end was cut by 5 bases, the J end by 3 bases, with 13 bases between. This CDR3 is built from 14 residues. Per the germline V gene, CDR1 is SEHNR and CDR2 is FQNEAQ (reference sequence). The CDR3 here is CASSVRQADTEAFF. The CDR3, as DNA: TGTGCCAGCAGCGTCCGACAGGCCGACACTGAAGCTTTCTTT.

This chain links TRBV4-1 with TRBJ2-7; D is possibly TRBD1 (6 bases). The germline gives CDR1 MGHRA, CDR2 YSYEKL. This CDR3 contains 18 residues. Trimming cost V 0 bases and J 6 bases, with 24 bases left between them. CDR3 protein: CASSQDRHTASRGGEQYF. The CDR3, as DNA: TGCGCCAGCAGCCAAGATCGGCACACAGCTAGCCGAGGGGGCGAGCAGTACTTC.

This chain uses TRBV10-2 with TRBJ1-1; the D is unclear. The ends were cut back, 2 bases at V and 3 bases at J, with 13 bases in the middle. Per the germline V gene, CDR1 is WSHSY and CDR2 is SAAADI. This CDR3 region has 15 residues. The CDR3 is CASSEGLVWDTEAFF. CDR3 nucleotide sequence: TGCGCCAGCAGTGAGGGTCTAGTCTGGGACACTGAAGCTTTCTTT.

This clone appeared once. The same CDR3 is also encoded by other DNA sequences in this sample. This rearrangement joins TRBV18 to TRBJ1-1; possibly TRBD1 for D (6 bases). Trimming stripped 3 bases from V and 1 base from J, with 6 bases between. There are 13 residues in the CDR3. Germline V gene lookup returns CDR1 KGHSH and CDR2 LQKENI. CDR3 in amino acids: CASSPGANTEAFF. CDR3 DNA sequence: TGTGCCAGCTCACCGGGGGCGAACACTGAAGCTTTCTTT. Full variable domain (missing parts from reference TRBV18 and TRBJ1-1): NAGVMQNPRHLVRRRGQEARLRCSPMKGHSHVYWYRQLPEEGLKFMVYLQKENIIDESGMPKERFSAEFPKEGPSILRIQQVVRGDSAAYFCASSPGANTEAFFGQGTRLTVV.

This chain connects TRBV7-9 to TRBJ2-7; 12 bases are shared with TRBD2. CDR1 and CDR2 from the germline V gene are SEHNR and FQNEAQ (reference sequence). With V trimmed by 4 bases and J by 3 bases, 4 bases remained unmatched. This CDR3 comprises 15 residues. The CDR3, as DNA: TGTGCCAGCAGCTGGGTGACTAGCGGGGGCTACGAGCAGTACTTC. Its translation is CASSWVTSGGYEQYF. Full variable domain (missing parts from reference TRBV7-9 and TRBJ2-7): DTGVSQNPRHKITKRGQNVTFRCDPISEHNRLYWYRQTLGQGPEFLTYFQNEAQLEKSRLLSDRFSAERPKGSFSTLEIQRTEQGDSAMYLCASSWVTSGGYEQYFGPGTRLTVT.

The J gene is TRBJ1-1, the V gene TRBV30, with TRBD1 identical over 9 bases. J lost 0 bases, V lost 4 bases, and 3 bases had no gene match. The CDR3 is 14 residues long. Germline assignment: CDR1 GTSNPN and CDR2 SVGIG (reference sequence). This CDR3 reads CAWTRDRVNTEAFF. The CDR3 DNA follows: TGTGCCTGGACCCGGGACAGGGTGAACACTGAAGCTTTCTTT. Full variable domain (outside the CDR3, taken from reference TRBV30 and TRBJ1-1): SQTIHQWPATLVQPVGSPLSLECTVEGTSNPNLYWYRQAAGRGLQLLFYSVGIGQISSEVPQNLSASRPQDRQFILSSKKLLLSDSGFYLCAWTRDRVNTEAFFGQGTRLTVV.

The chain carries TRBV18 and TRBJ2-7; TRBD1 aligns across 10 bases. Germline V gene sequence: CDR1 KGHSH, CDR2 LQKENI. CDR3 size: 15 residues. V was clipped by 2 bases and J by 7 bases; unmatched bases: 8. CDR3 in amino acids: CASSPTTGGTREQYF. DNA for the CDR3: TGTGCCAGCTCACCAACGACAGGGGGCACGAGGGAGCAGTACTTC.

The rearrangement joins TRBV10-3 to TRBJ1-2; 8 bases fit TRBD1. Germline values: CDR1 ENHRY, CDR2 SYGVKD. The CDR3 covers 15 residues. J lost 5 bases, V lost 4 bases, and 9 bases had no gene match. The CDR3 DNA is TGTGCCATCAGTGGGGAACAACAGGGGGGATATGGCTACACCTTC. It encodes CAISGEQQGGYGYTF.